The 31 T cell receptor beta chains in this list originate from one sample, sequenced in a study of PD-L1 blockade in urothelial cancer. The table came from immunoSEQ multiplex PCR; TCRdb's copy has only in-frame clones and leaves some out. The sample holds some 120,000 clones, around 89% seen once. Time point denoted: peripheral blood 6 weeks after treatment start. Source: PBMCs, taken around atezolizumab (anti-PD-L1) treatment. The receptors shown here come from a man aged 55-75 years with urothelial cancer.

This chain joins TRBV9 and TRBJ2-5, with TRBD2 matching over 14 bases. With V trimmed by 3 bases and J by 1 base, 2 bases remained unmatched. This CDR3 has 16 residues. Germline CDR1 and CDR2: SGDLS and YYNGEE. CDR3 nucleotides: TGTGCCAGCAGCGCGGGACTAGCGGGGGTCCAAGAGACCCAGTACTTC. Translated: CASSAGLAGVQETQYF.

The rearrangement links TRBV5-1 to TRBJ2-3, with D possibly matching TRBD1 (6 bases). The CDR3 consists of 15 residues. The V end was cut by 0 bases, the J end by 4 bases, with 12 bases between. Germline V gene sequence: CDR1 SGHRS, CDR2 YFSETQ. CDR3 amino acids: CASSLGGHNSDTQYF. The CDR3 bases are TGCGCCAGCAGCTTGGGGGGGCATAATTCAGATACGCAGTATTTT.

The V gene is TRBV7-2, the J gene TRBJ2-7; 12 bases agree with TRBD2. The CDR3 loop spans 14 amino acids. Germline CDR1 and CDR2: SGHTA and FQGNSA. V lost 4 bases and J lost 2; bases outside the gene matches: 0. This CDR3 is CASSSSGGAYEQYF. DNA of the CDR3: TGTGCCAGCAGCTCTAGCGGGGGGGCCTACGAGCAGTACTTC.

The V and J genes are TRBV7-2 and TRBJ1-1; a weak D match, TRBD1 (6 bases). Germline lookup yields CDR1 SGHTA and CDR2 FQGNSA. Trimming cost V 0 bases and J 1 base, with 12 bases left between them. This CDR3 comprises 16 residues. Written as DNA, the CDR3 is TGTGCCAGCAGCTTAGCCACAGGGCTGGGGAACACTGAAGCTTTCTTT. Its translation is CASSLATGLGNTEAFF.

The chain carries TRBV4-1 and TRBJ2-1; D may be TRBD2 (5 bases). V lost 0 bases to trimming and J lost 10 bases, with 7 bases between them. The CDR3 has 12 amino acids. Germline CDR1 and CDR2: MGHRA and YSYEKL. The DNA for the CDR3 is TGCGCCAGCAGCCAAGATCGGAGGGAGCAGTTCTTC. Encoded protein: CASSQDRREQFF.

The chain couples TRBV15 to TRBJ1-1, with D uncertain. Trimming stripped 3 bases from V and 1 base from J, with 12 bases between. The V gene's germline CDR1 is LNHNV and CDR2 YYDKDF (reference sequence). CDR3 size: 15 residues. The DNA of the CDR3 is TGTGCCACCAGCAGCTCAAGGTGGGCGAACACTGAAGCTTTCTTT. It specifies CATSSSRWANTEAFF.

The chain uses TRBV2 and TRBJ2-3; D uncertain. The V end was cut by 8 bases, the J end by 9 bases, with 15 bases between. Germline V gives CDR1 SNHLY, CDR2 FYNNEI. The CDR3 length is 12 residues. The DNA for the CDR3 is TGTGCCAGCGGTTGGGCTATCGAAACGCAGTATTTT. Protein: CASGWAIETQYF.

The chain has TRBV6-1 and TRBJ1-5, with D unresolved. V was cut by 2 bases and J by 6 bases, with 17 bases left in between. The CDR3 runs to 16 residues. CDR1 is MNHNS and CDR2 is SASEGT in the germline V gene. DNA of the CDR3: TGTGCCAGCAGTGAACTCGCTACGCAGGTACTTCAGCCCCAGCATTTT. Its translation is CASSELATQVLQPQHF.

This rearrangement joins TRBV19 to TRBJ2-2, with 8 bases that match TRBD1. The length of the CDR3 is 17 residues. Germline assignment: CDR1 LNHDA and CDR2 SQIVND (reference sequence). Losses at the gene ends were 0 bases for V and 1 base for J; bases not matched to a gene: 4. CDR3 DNA: TGTGCCAGTAGTATAGATCCCGGGACAGGGAACACCGGGGAGCTGTTTTTT. Protein product: CASSIDPGTGNTGELFF.

This chain links TRBV15 with TRBJ1-5; tentatively, D is TRBD1 (5 bases). The ends were cut back, 4 bases at V and 7 bases at J, with 14 bases in the middle. Germline loops: CDR1 LNHNV, CDR2 YYDKDF (reference sequence). The CDR3 loop spans 14 amino acids. Here the CDR3 reads CATSTGGGWQPQHF. CDR3 bases: TGTGCCACCAGCACCGGGGGGGGGTGGCAGCCCCAGCATTTT.

This chain uses TRBV7-3 with TRBJ2-5, with D tentatively TRBD2 (6 bases). This CDR3 region has 16 residues. Germline V gene lookup returns CDR1 SGHTA and CDR2 FQGTGA. With 5 bases removed from V and 4 bases from J, the gap between germline ends came to 20 bases. The CDR3 protein is CASSMLTGGSGETQYF. CDR3 DNA: TGTGCCAGCAGCATGCTCACAGGAGGGTCGGGAGAGACCCAGTACTTC. Filled out from reference TRBV7-3 and TRBJ2-5, the complete variable domain reads GAGVSQTPSNKVTEKGKYVELRCDPISGHTALYWYRQSLGQGPEFLIYFQGTGAADDSGLPNDRFFAVRPEGSVSTLKIQRTERGDSAVYLCASSMLTGGSGETQYFGPGTRLLVL.

This rearrangement joins TRBV4-2 to TRBJ1-2; the D gene is possibly TRBD1 (5 bases). Trimming pared 0 bases from V and 0 bases from J, leaving 11 bases between. This CDR3 region has 16 residues. Germline lookup yields CDR1 LGHNA and CDR2 YNFKEQ. The CDR3 region is CASSQDRDWSNYGYTF. The DNA for the CDR3 is TGTGCCAGCAGCCAAGACAGGGATTGGTCTAACTATGGCTACACCTTC.

This clone came up a few times. The chain carries TRBV6-6 and TRBJ2-7; TRBD2 matches 10 bases. Germline assignment: CDR1 MNHNY and CDR2 SVGAGI (reference sequence). Unmatched junction bases numbered 12, after V lost 6 bases and J lost 7 bases. This CDR3 region has 15 residues. The CDR3 reads CASRASGRASGEQYF. The CDR3 DNA is TGTGCCAGCAGGGCGAGCGGGAGGGCTTCTGGGGAGCAGTACTTC.

This chain joins TRBV5-1 and TRBJ1-1, with TRBD1 matching 8 bases. CDR1 and CDR2 (germline): SGHRS, YFSETQ. After removal of 0 bases from V and 10 bases from J, the junction contained 14 bases not matched to a gene. This CDR3 has 16 residues. The CDR3 DNA sequence: TGCGCCAGCAGCTTGGAACCGCACAGGGGGTTACTAGGAGCTTTCTTT. Protein: CASSLEPHRGLLGAFF.

V and J are TRBV6-5 and TRBJ2-5; D is undetermined. V dropped 4 bases and J dropped 0 bases, with 15 bases sitting between them. There are 16 residues in the CDR3. Per the germline V gene, CDR1 is MNHEY and CDR2 is SVGAGI. In DNA, the CDR3 is TGTGCCAGCAGTTCCCTTTCGACATTGTACCAAGAGACCCAGTACTTC. Translation: CASSSLSTLYQETQYF.

The chain uses TRBV7-2 and TRBJ2-3; D gene unclear. V was pared by 2 bases and J by 7 bases, with 13 bases between. This CDR3 comprises 14 residues. The germline gives CDR1 SGHTA, CDR2 FQGNSA. CDR3 nucleotide sequence: TGTGCCAGCAGCTTAATAGTCGGCAGGCATACGCAGTATTTT. It yields the protein CASSLIVGRHTQYF.

Only one count was recorded for this clone. The chain links TRBV7-2 to TRBJ2-2, with D tentatively TRBD1 (6 bases). The CDR3 is 15 residues long. Germline V gene sequence: CDR1 SGHTA, CDR2 FQGNSA. Trimming cost V 2 bases and J 2 bases, with 9 bases left between them. The CDR3 bases are TGTGCCAGCAGCTTACAACAGGGTAACACCGGGGAGCTGTTTTTT. It translates to CASSLQQGNTGELFF.

The V and J genes are TRBV5-1 and TRBJ1-5, with D maybe TRBD1 (5 bases). V lost 1 base and J lost 4, with 9 bases in between. Per germline, CDR1 SGHRS and CDR2 YFSETQ. This CDR3 has 14 amino acids. CDR3 in amino acids: CASSLIPGNQPQHF. The CDR3 coding sequence is TGCGCCAGCAGCTTGATCCCAGGGAATCAGCCCCAGCATTTT.

This clone has only one observation. The genes are TRBV5-3 and TRBJ2-3; D is possibly TRBD2 (6 bases). TRBV5-3 is reported as an ORF; its role is uncertain. V was shortened by 4 bases and J by 0 bases, with 15 bases between the two germline ends. The CDR3 covers 16 residues. The CDR3 DNA is TGTGCCAGAAGCGCTCTAGCGTGTCTTAGCACAGATACGCAGTATTTT. It specifies CARSALACLSTDTQYF.

The V and J genes are TRBV11-2 and TRBJ2-4; 7 positions agree with TRBD1. Germline V gene sequence: CDR1 SGHAT, CDR2 FQNNGV. V lost 1 base, J lost 1 base, and 7 bases stayed unmatched. The CDR3 has 17 residues. CDR3 coding DNA: TGTGCCAGCAGCTTAGCTGACAGGGTCGGGGCCAAAAACATTCAGTACTTC. Translated, it gives CASSLADRVGAKNIQYF.

V usage is TRBV6-5 and J usage is TRBJ2-3; TRBD2 aligns across 12 bases. The CDR3 runs to 16 residues. Germline CDR1 reads MNHEY; CDR2 reads SVGAGI. V gave up 4 bases and J gave up 6 bases; unmatched junction bases: 8. The CDR3 DNA follows: TGTGCCAGCAGTTCCCGGACTAGCGGGGTAGGGGATACGCAGTATTTT. Translated, it gives CASSSRTSGVGDTQYF.

The J gene is TRBJ2-7, the V gene TRBV6-5, with 8 bases lining up with TRBD2. This CDR3 region has 15 residues. Germline values: CDR1 MNHEY, CDR2 SVGAGI. V was pared by 0 bases and J by 3 bases, with 4 bases of the junction left unmatched. CDR3 DNA sequence: TGTGCCAGCAGTTACTCGAGGCGGGAGGACTACGAGCAGTACTTC. Protein product: CASSYSRREDYEQYF.

The chain is built from TRBV9 and TRBJ1-1; D is uncertain. This CDR3 contains 15 residues. Germline V gene lookup returns CDR1 SGDLS and CDR2 YYNGEE. V lost 4 bases and J lost 4, with 17 bases in between. This CDR3 reads CASSSSGGIGTEAFF. CDR3 bases: TGTGCCAGCAGCTCGTCGGGTGGAATTGGCACTGAAGCTTTCTTT.

This rearrangement joins TRBV29-1 to TRBJ2-3; TRBD2 aligns across 11 bases. In germline, CDR1 is SQVTM, CDR2 ANQGSEA. The length of the CDR3 is 16 residues. V shed 7 bases, J shed 6 bases, and the junction held 15 bases outside the gene matches. CDR3 bases: TGCAGCGCCCCGGGACTAGCGGAAGAGGGGGGGGATACGCAGTATTTT. Translation gives CSAPGLAEEGGDTQYF.

The chain combines TRBV5-1 with TRBJ2-5, with 8 bases matching TRBD1. Unmatched junction bases numbered 8, after V lost 4 bases and J lost 0 bases. The CDR3 covers 16 residues. Germline-derived CDR1 and CDR2 are SGHRS and YFSETQ. The CDR3 region is CASSGGTGGYQETQYF. The CDR3 nucleotides read TGCGCCAGCAGCGGGGGGACAGGAGGGTACCAAGAGACCCAGTACTTC.

The chain uses TRBV9 and TRBJ2-2, with D possibly TRBD2 on 5 matching bases. V gave up 3 bases and J gave up 7 bases, with 10 bases separating them. This CDR3 contains 13 residues. CDR1 and CDR2 (germline): SGDLS, YYNGEE. The CDR3 is CASSGRISGELFF. The CDR3 bases are TGTGCCAGCAGCGGGAGGATAAGCGGGGAGCTGTTTTTT.

This clone was seen only once. The J gene is TRBJ1-3, the V gene TRBV5-1, with TRBD1 matching 11 bases. Trimming cost V 3 bases and J 8 bases; bases outside gene matches: 1. The germline V gene encodes CDR1 SGHRS and CDR2 YFSETQ. The CDR3 has 13 residues. In DNA, the CDR3 is TGCGCCAGCAGCTCGGGACAGGGGGACACCATATATTTT. Encoded protein: CASSSGQGDTIYF.

The gene calls are TRBV28 and TRBJ2-7; 9 bases agree with TRBD1. Germline lookup yields CDR1 MDHEN and CDR2 SYDVKM. The CDR3 is 15 residues long. With 8 bases clipped from V and 5 bases from J, the junction kept 13 bases outside the gene matches. CDR3 residues: CASGKGDRVFHEQYF. The CDR3 DNA reads TGTGCCAGCGGCAAGGGGGACAGGGTGTTTCACGAGCAGTACTTC.

This chain connects TRBV5-6 to TRBJ2-7; D might be TRBD1 (6 bases). Germline V gene data show CDR1 as SGHDT and CDR2 as YYEEEE. The CDR3 spans 13 residues. Between the trimmed V and J ends, which lost 1 base and 9 bases, there was a span of 14 bases. CDR3 sequence reads: CASSLNTGIGQYF. In DNA, the CDR3 is TGTGCCAGCAGCTTGAATACAGGGATAGGGCAGTACTTC. Combining the CDR3 with reference TRBV5-6 and TRBJ2-7 gives the whole variable domain DAGVTQSPTHLIKTRGQQVTLRCSPKSGHDTVSWYQQALGQGPQFIFQYYEEEERQRGNFPDRFSGHQFPNYSSELNVNALLLGDSALYLCASSLNTGIGQYFGPGTRLTVT.

This sequence joins TRBV6-5 and TRBJ2-7; a weak D match, TRBD2 (6 bases). Germline V gene data show CDR1 as MNHEY and CDR2 as SVGAGI. This CDR3 comprises 14 residues. Trimming stripped 8 bases from V and 0 bases from J, with 14 bases between. DNA for the CDR3: TGTGCCAGCGGGCCACGGGAGCCCTCCTACGAGCAGTACTTC. This sequence encodes CASGPREPSYEQYF.

In its sample, this clone was seen once. The chain couples TRBV19 to TRBJ1-4; D might be TRBD1 (5 bases). Trimming removed 9 bases at V and 4 bases at J, with 9 bases between. CDR3 length: 12 residues. CDR1 is LNHDA and CDR2 is SQIVND in the germline V gene (reference sequence). The chain's CDR3 is CASWGSNEKLFF. CDR3 DNA: TGTGCCAGCTGGGGCAGTAATGAAAAACTGTTTTTT.